The 19 T cell receptor beta chains presented below share a single source sample, sequenced in a study of diagnostic markers for celiac disease. TCRdb re-called the reads, yielding one record per CDR3 amino acid sequence without DNA. The sample table includes more than 700 distinct CDR3 sequences. The sequenced sample consisted of either unsorted cells or a sorted T cell fraction (not recorded which). The receptors stem from a human donor. This table probably holds off-target reads from a library built for another chain.

V is TRBV2 and J is TRBJ1-1. Germline V gene sequence: CDR1 SNHLY, CDR2 FYNNEI. The CDR3 length is 13 residues. The CDR3 region is CASRPDSRTEAFF.

The rearrangement links TRBV7-7 to TRBJ2-2; the D call of TRBD1 rests on TCRdb alone, since no DNA is present to check it. The CDR3 sequence is 16 residues long. CDR1 and CDR2 from the germline V gene are SSHAT and FNYEAQ (reference sequence). The CDR3 region is CASSLPWPRGTGELFF.

This clonotype ranks as medium-sized in terms of frequency. The J gene is TRBJ1-6, the V gene TRBV27; TCRdb returns TRBD1, unconfirmable since there is no DNA. CDR3 length: 15 amino acids. Germline CDR1 MNHEY, CDR2 SMNVEV (reference sequence). The CDR3 protein is CASRSGQFYNSPLHF.

In terms of frequency, this clonotype is large. The CDR3 spells CASNEHRNTEAFF. The chain carries TRBV12-3 or TRBV12-4 and TRBJ1-1. The CDR3 loop spans 13 amino acids.

This chain links TRBV20-1 with TRBJ2-5; without DNA, the TCRdb call of TRBD2 cannot be checked. CDR1 is DFQATT, CDR2 SNEGSKA, per germline (reference sequence). The CDR3 extends over 14 amino acids. CDR3 loop: CSASLAGVGETQYF.

By frequency, this clonotype is medium-sized. V gene TRBV7-2 combines with J gene TRBJ2-7. The germline V gene encodes CDR1 SGHTA and CDR2 FQGNSA. The CDR3 runs to 13 residues. This CDR3 is CASSRGSSERQYF.

This clonotype is medium-sized by frequency. The V call is TRBV7-6, the J call TRBJ1-2; without DNA, the TCRdb call of TRBD1 cannot be checked. The CDR3 covers 13 residues. Germline values: CDR1 SGHVS, CDR2 FNYEAQ. This CDR3 is CASSETGPYGYTF.

The chain has TRBV7-2 and TRBJ2-3; the TCRdb D gene call, TRBD1, has no DNA to confirm it. Per germline, CDR1 SGHTA and CDR2 FQGNSA. The CDR3 consists of 14 residues. This chain's CDR3 is CASSLGGATDTQYF.

According to its frequency, this clonotype is medium-sized. V usage is TRBV20-1 and J usage is TRBJ1-2; no DNA is available, so the TRBD1 call from TCRdb remains unchecked. Germline assignment: CDR1 DFQATT and CDR2 SNEGSKA (reference sequence). The CDR3 length is 17 residues. CDR3 loop: CSARDPLLGRGPDGYTF.

This clonotype is called medium-sized (0.01 to 0.1%) based on its frequency. The chain links TRBV5-1 to TRBJ1-1; TCRdb proposes TRBD1, but this gene call is untestable without DNA. CDR1 and CDR2 from the germline V gene are SGHRS and YFSETQ. The CDR3 consists of 15 residues. This CDR3 is CASSLRGQFNTEAFF.

The rearrangement links TRBV2 to TRBJ1-5; TCRdb reports TRBD1, a call that lacks DNA to check it against. Germline values: CDR1 SNHLY, CDR2 FYNNEI. The CDR3 is made up of 17 amino acids. The CDR3 loop is CASSTLAGTRSNQPQHF.

The chain recombines TRBV30 with TRBJ2-3. The germline V gene encodes CDR1 GTSNPN and CDR2 SVGIG (reference sequence). The CDR3 has 12 residues. CDR3: CAWSVRTDTQYF.

The chain is built from TRBV16 and TRBJ1-4. Per germline, CDR1 KGHSY and CDR2 FQNENV. The CDR3 is made up of 15 amino acids. The CDR3 here is CASSQLNKLGEKLFF.

J is TRBJ1-2 and V is TRBV27; TCRdb outputs TRBD1, but without DNA this stays unchecked. Germline V gene lookup returns CDR1 MNHEY and CDR2 SMNVEV (reference sequence). This CDR3 region has 12 residues. The CDR3 loop is CASKRAQYGYTF.

The CDR3 loop reads CASSRSLTENTEAFF. The V call is TRBV7-2, the J call TRBJ1-1. In germline, CDR1 is SGHTA, CDR2 FQGNSA. The CDR3 length is 15 residues. The full variable domain, with the rest looked up from reference TRBV7-2 and TRBJ1-1, is GAGVSQSPSNKVTEKGKDVELRCDPISGHTALYWYRQSLGQGLEFLIYFQGNSAPDKSGLPSDRFSAERTGGSVSTLTIQRTQQEDSAVYLCASSRSLTENTEAFFGQGTRLTVV.

CDR3: CASSGIRDMPQHF. This chain joins TRBV6-1 and TRBJ1-5; TCRdb's D call of TRBD1 is untestable without DNA. This CDR3 is 13 amino acids long. CDR1 is MNHNS, CDR2 SASEGT, per germline.

The CDR3: CASAPGQFGTEAFF. J is TRBJ1-1 and V is TRBV19; the D call from TCRdb, TRBD1, cannot be confirmed without DNA. The CDR3 loop spans 14 amino acids. CDR1 LNHDA and CDR2 SQIVND come from the germline V gene (reference sequence).

By frequency, this clonotype registers medium-sized. The chain links TRBV6-1 to TRBJ2-1; the D call of TRBD2 rests on TCRdb alone, since no DNA is present to check it. The CDR3 length is 12 residues. CDR1 and CDR2 (germline): MNHNS, SASEGT. The CDR3: CATLLLHNEQFF.

According to its frequency, this clonotype is medium-sized. V is TRBV20-1 and J is TRBJ2-1; there is no DNA to check the TCRdb D call of TRBD1. The germline V gene has CDR1 DFQATT and CDR2 SNEGSKA (reference sequence). CDR3 length: 14 residues. The CDR3 region is CSARVTGQYNEQFF.